This T cell receptor (beta chain) was found in a study of T cell repertoires in cytomegalovirus infection. V was pared by 4 bases and J by 0 bases, with 14 bases of the junction left unmatched. Germline V gene lookup returns CDR1 SGHVS and CDR2 FQNEAQ. This CDR3 spans 18 amino acids. The sample holds many counts of this clonotype. Its antigen is not known. TCRdb reprocessed the reads with MiXCR, giving one entry per CDR3 protein. The sample carries about 830,000 distinct CDR3 sequences, about 31% recorded once. This specimen consisted of cultured CD8+ T cells from PBMCs, obtained from culture after CMV antigen stimulation. The source is a human donor in good health (CMV status not recorded). Some clones in this sample may be carry-over from other donors' samples. The V and J genes are TRBV7-8 and TRBJ1-1; 7 nucleotides agree with TRBD1. Written as DNA, the CDR3 is TGTGCCAGCAGCTCCGTGCATCCTGGAGGGGGCCTGAACACTGAAGCTTTCTTT. Translation: CASSSVHPGGGLNTEAFF.